Below are 8 T cell receptor beta chains sequenced from a single sample in a study of T-cell reconstitution after alpha-beta-depleted transplantation in children. Unique molecular identifiers were incorporated when the TCRbeta library was constructed. TCRdb ran MiXCR on the PCR reads and lists one entry per CDR3 protein. The table includes roughly 790,000 distinct CDR3 sequences, roughly 15% detected once. The sample was PBMCs, mostly from graft donor cells, taken 360 days after TCRalphabeta/CD19-depleted stem cell transplant. The origin of the receptors is a male patient younger than 18 who had a stem cell transplant for acute lymphoblastic leukemia, so the T cells may come from the graft donor.

In this sample, this clonotype turned up a few times. This chain connects TRBV5-1 to TRBJ2-7; 10 nucleotides match TRBD2. The V and J ends lost 2 bases and 0 bases, in that order; junction bases with no gene match: 11. Germline CDR1 reads SGHRS; CDR2 reads YFSETQ. This CDR3 comprises 18 residues. Here the CDR3 reads CASSFYWTSGTSSYEQYF. The DNA of the CDR3 is TGCGCCAGCAGCTTTTACTGGACTAGCGGAACCAGCTCCTACGAGCAGTACTTC.

There are many counts of this clonotype. The chain couples TRBV12-3 or TRBV12-4 to TRBJ2-7; D might be TRBD1 or TRBD2, each matching 6 bases. The CDR3 is made up of 15 amino acids. The V gene lost 3 bases and the J gene lost 4 bases, with 16 bases spanning the gap. The CDR3 region has the DNA TGTGCCAGCAGTTTTCGGACTGGAGGGGGGTACGAGCAGTACTTC. It yields the protein CASSFRTGGGYEQYF.

This clonotype was observed a few times. This chain uses TRBV20-1 with TRBJ1-2, with a tentative D call TRBD1 (5 bases). The CDR3 spans 17 residues. Germline CDR1 reads DFQATT; CDR2 reads SNEGSKA (reference sequence). V was trimmed by 0 bases and J by 4 bases, leaving 21 bases between them. CDR3 bases: TGCAGTGCTAGAGATCTTGGAGGTTGGGGCTTCGGCTATGGCTACACCTTC. Its translation: CSARDLGGWGFGYGYTF.

The chain combines TRBV7-2 with TRBJ2-7; 10 bases agree with TRBD2. V gave up 5 bases and J gave up 1 base; unmatched junction bases: 8. This CDR3 comprises 16 residues. Germline CDR1 is SGHTA and CDR2 is FQGNSA. The CDR3 loop is CASSTAASGGSYEQYF. The CDR3 bases are TGTGCCAGCAGCACAGCGGCTAGCGGGGGATCCTACGAGCAGTACTTC.

With regard to this clonotype: Just one base apart from a much larger clone, this may be a read error. The rearrangement joins TRBV11-1 to TRBJ2-1; 9 bases agree with TRBD2. Germline CDR1 reads SGHAT; CDR2 reads FQDESV (reference sequence). This CDR3 has 18 amino acids. With V trimmed by 4 bases and J by 1 base, 11 bases remained unmatched. CDR3 sequence: CASSCLGREGLSYNEQFF. The CDR3 bases are TGTGCCAGCAGCTGTCTCGGGCGGGAGGGCCTATCCTACAATGAGCAGTTCTTC.

This clonotype was counted many times. The rearrangement uses TRBV27 and TRBJ2-2; 11 nucleotides align to TRBD1. V trimming: 3 bases; J trimming: 8 bases; junction bases outside the gene matches: 5. The length of the CDR3 is 15 residues. CDR1 MNHEY and CDR2 SMNVEV come from the germline V gene (reference sequence). CDR3 residues: CASSFGQGARGELFF. CDR3 nucleotide sequence: TGTGCCAGCAGTTTCGGACAGGGGGCGCGTGGGGAGCTGTTTTTT.

This clonotype has a handful of counts. The chain uses TRBV12-3 or TRBV12-4 and TRBJ1-1, with a tentative D call TRBD1 (6 bases). Between the trimmed V and J ends, which lost 5 bases and 2 bases, there was a span of 15 bases. This CDR3 comprises 15 residues. DNA of the CDR3: TGTGCCAGCAGTCACCTTACAGGGATTAACACTGAAGCTTTCTTT. It yields the protein CASSHLTGINTEAFF.

The table lists this clonotype with many counts. This sequence joins TRBV7-9 and TRBJ2-3; 9 bases align to TRBD2. The CDR3 sequence is 16 residues long. Germline V gene sequence: CDR1 SEHNR, CDR2 FQNEAQ (reference sequence). V lost 4 bases and J lost 2; bases outside the gene matches: 7. The CDR3 protein is CASSYRLADHTDTQYF. In DNA, the CDR3 is TGTGCCAGCAGCTACCGACTAGCGGACCACACAGATACGCAGTATTTT.